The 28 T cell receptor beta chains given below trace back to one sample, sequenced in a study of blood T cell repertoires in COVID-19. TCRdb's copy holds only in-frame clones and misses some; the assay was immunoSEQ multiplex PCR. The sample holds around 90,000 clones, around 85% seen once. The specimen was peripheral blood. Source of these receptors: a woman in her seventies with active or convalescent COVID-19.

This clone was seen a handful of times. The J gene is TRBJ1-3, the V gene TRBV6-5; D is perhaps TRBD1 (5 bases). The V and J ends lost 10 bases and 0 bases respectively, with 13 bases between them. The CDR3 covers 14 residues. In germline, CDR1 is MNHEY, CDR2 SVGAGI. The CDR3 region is CATVDSYSGNTIYF. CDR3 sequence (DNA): TGTGCCACCGTAGACAGTTACTCTGGAAACACCATATATTTT.

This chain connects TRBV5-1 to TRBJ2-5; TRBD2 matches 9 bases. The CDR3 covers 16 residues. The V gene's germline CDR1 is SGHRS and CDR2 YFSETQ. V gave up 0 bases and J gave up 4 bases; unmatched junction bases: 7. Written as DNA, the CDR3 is TGCGCCAGCAGCTTGGCACCGGCGGGGGGGCCAGAGACCCAGTACTTC. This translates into CASSLAPAGGPETQYF.

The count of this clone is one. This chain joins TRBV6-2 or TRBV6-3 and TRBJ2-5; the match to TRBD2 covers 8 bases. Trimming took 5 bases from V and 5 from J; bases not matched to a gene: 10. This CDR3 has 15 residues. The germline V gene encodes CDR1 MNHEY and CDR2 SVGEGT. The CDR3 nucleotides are TGTGCCAGCAGTCGGCCCGGGACTAGTGGGGAGACCCAGTACTTC. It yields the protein CASSRPGTSGETQYF.

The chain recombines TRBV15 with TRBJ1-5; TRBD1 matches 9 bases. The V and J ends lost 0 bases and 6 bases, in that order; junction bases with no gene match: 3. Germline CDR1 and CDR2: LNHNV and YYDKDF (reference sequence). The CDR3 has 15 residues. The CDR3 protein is CATSRETGGVQPQHF. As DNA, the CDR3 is TGTGCCACCAGCAGAGAAACAGGGGGCGTTCAGCCCCAGCATTTT.

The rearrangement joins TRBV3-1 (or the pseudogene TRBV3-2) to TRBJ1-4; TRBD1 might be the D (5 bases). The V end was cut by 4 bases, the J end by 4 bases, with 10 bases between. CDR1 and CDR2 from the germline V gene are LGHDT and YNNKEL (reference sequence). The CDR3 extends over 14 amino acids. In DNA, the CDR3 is TGTGCCAGCAGCCGACAGACACTTAATGAAAAACTGTTTTTT. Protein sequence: CASSRQTLNEKLFF.

CDR3 residues: CASSPGLSSYEQYF. The CDR3 bases are TGTGCCAGCAGCCCGGGACTCTCTTCATACGAGCAGTACTTC. V is TRBV2 and J is TRBJ2-7; D may be TRBD2 (6 bases). Looked up from germline, CDR1 is SNHLY and CDR2 is FYNNEI. The CDR3 extends over 14 amino acids. V was shortened by 6 bases and J by 4 bases, with 16 bases between the two germline ends.

Here the CDR3 DNA reads TGTGCCACCAGCCCCTCGGGACAGGGATTTTCCGGGGAGCTGTTTTTT. Its translation: CATSPSGQGFSGELFF. The chain links TRBV24-1 to TRBJ2-2, with 9 bases aligning to TRBD1. The CDR3 is 16 residues long. The V and J ends lost 7 bases and 6 bases, in that order; junction bases with no gene match: 11. Per the germline V gene, CDR1 is KGHDR and CDR2 is SFDVKD.

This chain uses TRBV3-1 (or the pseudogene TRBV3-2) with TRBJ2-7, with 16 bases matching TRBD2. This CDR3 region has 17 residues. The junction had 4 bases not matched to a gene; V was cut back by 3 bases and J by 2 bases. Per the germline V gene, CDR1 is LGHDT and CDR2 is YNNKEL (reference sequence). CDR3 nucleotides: TGTGCCAGCAGCCATCCGGGACTAGCGGGGGGGCCCTACGAGCAGTACTTC. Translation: CASSHPGLAGGPYEQYF.

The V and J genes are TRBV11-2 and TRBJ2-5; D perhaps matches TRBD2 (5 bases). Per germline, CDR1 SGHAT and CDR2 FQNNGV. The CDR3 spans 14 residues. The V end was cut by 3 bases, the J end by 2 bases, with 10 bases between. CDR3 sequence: CASSLASQQETQYF. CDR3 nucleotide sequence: TGTGCCAGCAGCTTGGCTAGCCAACAAGAGACCCAGTACTTC.

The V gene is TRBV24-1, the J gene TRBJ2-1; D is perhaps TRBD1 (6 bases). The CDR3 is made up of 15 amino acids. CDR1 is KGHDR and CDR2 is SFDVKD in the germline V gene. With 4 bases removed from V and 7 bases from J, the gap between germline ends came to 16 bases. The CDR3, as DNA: TGTGCCACCAGTGACGCTCAAAACAGGGCGAATGAGCAGTTCTTC. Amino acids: CATSDAQNRANEQFF.

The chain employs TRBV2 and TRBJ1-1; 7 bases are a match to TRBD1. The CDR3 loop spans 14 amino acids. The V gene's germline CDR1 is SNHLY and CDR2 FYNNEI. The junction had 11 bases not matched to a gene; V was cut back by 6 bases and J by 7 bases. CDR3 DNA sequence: TGTGCCAGCAGACTACAGGGGCTCGGGAGTGAAGCTTTCTTT. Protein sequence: CASRLQGLGSEAFF.

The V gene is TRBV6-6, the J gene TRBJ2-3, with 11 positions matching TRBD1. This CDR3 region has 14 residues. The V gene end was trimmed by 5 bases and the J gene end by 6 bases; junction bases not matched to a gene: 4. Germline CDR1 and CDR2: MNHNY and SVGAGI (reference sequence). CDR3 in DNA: TGTGCCAGCAGTCCGGGACAGGGGGGTGATACGCAGTATTTT. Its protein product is CASSPGQGGDTQYF.

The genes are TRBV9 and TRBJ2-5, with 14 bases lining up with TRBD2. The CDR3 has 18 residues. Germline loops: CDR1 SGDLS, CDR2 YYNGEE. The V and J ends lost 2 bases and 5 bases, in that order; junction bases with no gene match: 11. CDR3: CASSVGTSGGPTSETQYF. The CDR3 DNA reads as TGTGCCAGCAGCGTGGGGACTAGCGGGGGCCCTACGAGCGAGACCCAGTACTTC.

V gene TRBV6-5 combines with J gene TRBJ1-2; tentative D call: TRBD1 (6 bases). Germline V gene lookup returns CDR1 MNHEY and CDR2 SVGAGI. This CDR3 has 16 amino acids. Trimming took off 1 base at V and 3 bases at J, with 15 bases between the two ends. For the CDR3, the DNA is TGTGCCAGCAGTTACTTCTCGGGACAATCAGACTATGGCTACACCTTC. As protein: CASSYFSGQSDYGYTF.

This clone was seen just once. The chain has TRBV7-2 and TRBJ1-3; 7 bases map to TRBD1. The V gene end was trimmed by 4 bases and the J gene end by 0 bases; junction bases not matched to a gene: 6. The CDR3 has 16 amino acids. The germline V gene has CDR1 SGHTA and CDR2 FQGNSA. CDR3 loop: CASSSMTGISGNTIYF. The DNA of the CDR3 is TGTGCCAGCAGCTCGATGACAGGGATCTCTGGAAACACCATATATTTT.

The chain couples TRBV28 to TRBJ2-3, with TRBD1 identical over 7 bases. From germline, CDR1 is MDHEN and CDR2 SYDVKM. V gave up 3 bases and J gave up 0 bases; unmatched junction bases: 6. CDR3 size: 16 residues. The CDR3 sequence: CASSFPQGSSTDTQYF. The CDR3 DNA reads TGTGCCAGCAGTTTTCCACAGGGGTCAAGCACAGATACGCAGTATTTT.

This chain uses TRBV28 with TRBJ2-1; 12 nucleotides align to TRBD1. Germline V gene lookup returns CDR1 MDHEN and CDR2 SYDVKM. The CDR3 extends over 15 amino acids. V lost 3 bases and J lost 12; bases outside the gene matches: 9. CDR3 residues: CASSFAGTGGQRQFF. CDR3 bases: TGTGCCAGCAGTTTCGCCGGGACAGGGGGCCAAAGGCAGTTCTTC.

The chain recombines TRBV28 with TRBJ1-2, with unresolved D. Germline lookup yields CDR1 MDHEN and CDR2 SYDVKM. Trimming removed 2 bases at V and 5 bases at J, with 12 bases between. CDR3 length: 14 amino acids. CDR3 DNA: TGTGCCAGCAGTTTAGCTCGGCAGACATATGGCTACACCTTC. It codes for CASSLARQTYGYTF.

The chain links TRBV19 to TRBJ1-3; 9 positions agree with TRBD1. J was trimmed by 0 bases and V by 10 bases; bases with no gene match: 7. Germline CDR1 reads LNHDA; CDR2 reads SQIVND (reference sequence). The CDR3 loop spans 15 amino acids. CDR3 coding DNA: TGTGCCACCTCTGGACAGGGGAACTCTGGAAACACCATATATTTT. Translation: CATSGQGNSGNTIYF.

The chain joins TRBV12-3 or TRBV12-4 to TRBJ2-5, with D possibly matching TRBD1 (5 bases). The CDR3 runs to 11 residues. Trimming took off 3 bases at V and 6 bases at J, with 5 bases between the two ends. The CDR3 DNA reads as TGTGCCAGCAGTTTGGGGCAGACCCAGTACTTC. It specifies CASSLGQTQYF.

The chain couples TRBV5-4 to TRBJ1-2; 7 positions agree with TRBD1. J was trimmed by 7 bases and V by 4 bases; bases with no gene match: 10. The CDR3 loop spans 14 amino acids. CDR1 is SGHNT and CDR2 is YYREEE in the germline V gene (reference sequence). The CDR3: CASSIDRVGAGYTF. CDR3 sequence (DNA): TGTGCCAGCAGCATAGACAGGGTAGGGGCTGGCTACACCTTC.

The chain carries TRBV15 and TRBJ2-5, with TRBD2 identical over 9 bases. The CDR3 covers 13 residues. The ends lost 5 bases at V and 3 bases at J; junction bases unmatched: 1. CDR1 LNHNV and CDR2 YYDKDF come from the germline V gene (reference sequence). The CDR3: CATSRGGEETQYF. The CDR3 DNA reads TGTGCCACCAGCCGCGGGGGGGAAGAGACCCAGTACTTC.

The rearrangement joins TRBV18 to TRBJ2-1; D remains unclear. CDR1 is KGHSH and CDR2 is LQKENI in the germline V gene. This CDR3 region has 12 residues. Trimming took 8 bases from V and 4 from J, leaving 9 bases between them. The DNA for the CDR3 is TGTGCCAGCACCTACTCGTACAATGAGCAGTTCTTC. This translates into CASTYSYNEQFF.

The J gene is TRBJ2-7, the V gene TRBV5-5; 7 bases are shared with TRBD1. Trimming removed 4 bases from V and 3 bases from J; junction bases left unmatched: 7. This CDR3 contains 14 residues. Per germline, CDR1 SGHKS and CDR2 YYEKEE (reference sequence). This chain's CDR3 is CASSLMGQIYEQYF. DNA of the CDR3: TGTGCCAGCAGCCTGATGGGACAGATCTACGAGCAGTACTTC.

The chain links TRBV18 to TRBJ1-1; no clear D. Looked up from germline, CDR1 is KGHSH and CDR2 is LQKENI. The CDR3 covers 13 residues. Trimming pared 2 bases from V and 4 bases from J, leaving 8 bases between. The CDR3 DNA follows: TGTGCCAGCTCACCAGCGGTAGGCACTGAAGCTTTCTTT. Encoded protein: CASSPAVGTEAFF.

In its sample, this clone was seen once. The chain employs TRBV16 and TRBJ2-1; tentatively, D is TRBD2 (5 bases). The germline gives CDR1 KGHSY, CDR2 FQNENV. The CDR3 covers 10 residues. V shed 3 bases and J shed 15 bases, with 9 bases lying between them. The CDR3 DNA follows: TGTGCCAGCAGCCAGTCGGGAATGTTCTTC. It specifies CASSQSGMFF.

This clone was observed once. As DNA, the CDR3 is TGTGCCAGCAGCTTAGTACGGGGGGGCACAGATACGCAGTATTTT. Translated, it gives CASSLVRGGTDTQYF. This chain uses TRBV7-6 with TRBJ2-3; 7 bases fit TRBD2. The CDR3 loop spans 15 amino acids. The trim removed 1 base at V and 1 base at J, leaving 2 bases unmatched. Germline V gene sequence: CDR1 SGHVS, CDR2 FNYEAQ.

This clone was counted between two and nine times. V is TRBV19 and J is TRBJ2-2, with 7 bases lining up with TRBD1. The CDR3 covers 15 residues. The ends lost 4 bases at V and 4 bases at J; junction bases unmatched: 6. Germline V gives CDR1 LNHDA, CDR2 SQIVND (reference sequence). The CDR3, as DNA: TGTGCCAGTAGTACTCCGGGACAGCGCACCGGGGAGCTGTTTTTT. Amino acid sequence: CASSTPGQRTGELFF.